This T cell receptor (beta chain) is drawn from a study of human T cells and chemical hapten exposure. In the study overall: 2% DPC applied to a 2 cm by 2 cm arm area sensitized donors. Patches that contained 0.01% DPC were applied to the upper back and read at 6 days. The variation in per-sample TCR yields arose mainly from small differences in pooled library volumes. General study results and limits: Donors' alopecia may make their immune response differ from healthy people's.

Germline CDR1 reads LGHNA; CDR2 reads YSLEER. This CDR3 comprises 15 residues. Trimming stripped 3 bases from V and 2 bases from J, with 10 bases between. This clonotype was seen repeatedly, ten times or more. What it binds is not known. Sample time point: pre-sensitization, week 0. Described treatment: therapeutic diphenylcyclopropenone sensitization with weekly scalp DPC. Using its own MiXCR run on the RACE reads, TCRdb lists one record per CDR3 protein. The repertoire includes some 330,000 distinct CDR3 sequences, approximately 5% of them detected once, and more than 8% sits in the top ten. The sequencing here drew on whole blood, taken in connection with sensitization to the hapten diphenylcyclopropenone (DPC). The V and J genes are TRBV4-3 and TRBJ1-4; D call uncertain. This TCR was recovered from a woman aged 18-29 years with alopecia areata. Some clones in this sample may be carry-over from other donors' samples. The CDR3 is CASSQFSVTNEKLFF. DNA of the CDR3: TGCGCCAGCAGCCAGTTCAGTGTTACTAATGAAAAACTGTTTTTT.